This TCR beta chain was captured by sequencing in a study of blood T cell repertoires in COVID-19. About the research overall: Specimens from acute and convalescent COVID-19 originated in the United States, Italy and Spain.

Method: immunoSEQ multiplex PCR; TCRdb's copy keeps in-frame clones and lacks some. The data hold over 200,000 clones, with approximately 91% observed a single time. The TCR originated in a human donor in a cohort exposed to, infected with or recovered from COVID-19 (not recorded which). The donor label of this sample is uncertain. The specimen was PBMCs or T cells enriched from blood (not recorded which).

CDR3 residues: CASSTVSDRGRNTEAFF. CDR3 nucleotides: TGTGCCAGCAGTACAGTATCGGACAGGGGAAGGAACACTGAAGCTTTCTTT. The chain uses TRBV7-8 and TRBJ1-1, with TRBD1 identical over 9 bases. Looked up from germline, CDR1 is SGHVS and CDR2 is FQNEAQ. The CDR3 consists of 17 residues. Trimming cost V 6 bases and J 1 base; bases outside gene matches: 12. The complete variable domain, with remaining parts taken from reference TRBV7-8 and TRBJ1-1, reads GAGVSQSPRYKVAKRGQDVALRCDPISGHVSLFWYQQALGQGPEFLTYFQNEAQLDKSGLPSDRFFAERPEGSVSTLKIQRTQQEDSAVYLCASSTVSDRGRNTEAFFGQGTRLTVV.